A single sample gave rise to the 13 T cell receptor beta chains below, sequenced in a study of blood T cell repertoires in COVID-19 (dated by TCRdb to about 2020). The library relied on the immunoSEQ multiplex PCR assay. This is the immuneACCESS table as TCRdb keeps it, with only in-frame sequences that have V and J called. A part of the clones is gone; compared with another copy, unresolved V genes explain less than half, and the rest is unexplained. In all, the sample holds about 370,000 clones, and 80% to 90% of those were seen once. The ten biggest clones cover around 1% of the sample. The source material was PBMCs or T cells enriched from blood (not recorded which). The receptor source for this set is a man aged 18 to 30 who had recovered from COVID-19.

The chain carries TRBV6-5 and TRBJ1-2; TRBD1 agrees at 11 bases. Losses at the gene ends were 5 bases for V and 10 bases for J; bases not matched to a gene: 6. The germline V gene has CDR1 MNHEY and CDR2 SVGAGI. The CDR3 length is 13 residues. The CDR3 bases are TGTGCCAGCAGTCGGACAGGGGGCCCTTTCTACACCTTC. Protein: CASSRTGGPFYTF.

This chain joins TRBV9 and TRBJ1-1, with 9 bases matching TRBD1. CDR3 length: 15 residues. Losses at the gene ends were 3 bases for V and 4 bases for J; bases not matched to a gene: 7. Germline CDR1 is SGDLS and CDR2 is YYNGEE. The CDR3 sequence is CASSGGTGGFTEAFF. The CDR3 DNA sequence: TGTGCCAGCAGCGGGGGAACAGGGGGCTTCACTGAAGCTTTCTTT.

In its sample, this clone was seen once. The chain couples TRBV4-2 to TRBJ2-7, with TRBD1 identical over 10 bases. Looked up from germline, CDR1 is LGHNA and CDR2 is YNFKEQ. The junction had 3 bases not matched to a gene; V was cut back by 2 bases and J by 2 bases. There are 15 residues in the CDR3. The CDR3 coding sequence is TGTGCCAGCAGCCAATTTGGACAGGGGGCCTACGAGCAGTACTTC. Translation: CASSQFGQGAYEQYF.

CDR3 nucleotides: TGTGCCAGCAGTTGGGCAGGGGGTACTCAAGAGACCCAGTACTTC. It translates to CASSWAGGTQETQYF. The chain is built from TRBV27 and TRBJ2-5; 7 positions match TRBD1. V lost 4 bases, J lost 2 bases, and 7 bases stayed unmatched. Per germline, CDR1 MNHEY and CDR2 SMNVEV (reference sequence). The CDR3 contains 15 residues.

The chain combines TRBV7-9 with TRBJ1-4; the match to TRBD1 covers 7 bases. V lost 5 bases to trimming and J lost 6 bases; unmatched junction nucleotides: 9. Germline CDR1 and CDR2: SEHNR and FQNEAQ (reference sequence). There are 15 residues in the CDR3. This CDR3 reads CASSPRGQGDEKLFF. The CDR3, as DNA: TGTGCCAGCAGCCCGCGAGGGCAGGGGGATGAAAAACTGTTTTTT.

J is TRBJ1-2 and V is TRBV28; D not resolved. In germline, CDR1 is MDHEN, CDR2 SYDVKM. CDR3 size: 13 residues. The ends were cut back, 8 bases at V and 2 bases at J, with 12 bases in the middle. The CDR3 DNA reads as TGTGCCAGCCTAGCCTGGAAAAACTATGGCTACACCTTC. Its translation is CASLAWKNYGYTF.

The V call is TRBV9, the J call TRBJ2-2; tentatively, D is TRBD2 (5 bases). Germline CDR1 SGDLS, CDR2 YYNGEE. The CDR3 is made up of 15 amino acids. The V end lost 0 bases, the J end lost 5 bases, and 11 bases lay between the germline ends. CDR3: CASSVEGLETGELFF. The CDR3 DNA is TGTGCCAGCAGCGTAGAAGGACTGGAGACCGGGGAGCTGTTTTTT.

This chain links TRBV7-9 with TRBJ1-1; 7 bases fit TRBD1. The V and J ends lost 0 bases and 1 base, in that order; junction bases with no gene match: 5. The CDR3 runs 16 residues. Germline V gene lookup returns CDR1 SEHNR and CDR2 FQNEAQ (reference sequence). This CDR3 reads CASSLAWGTENTEAFF. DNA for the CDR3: TGTGCCAGCAGCTTAGCGTGGGGGACAGAGAACACTGAAGCTTTCTTT. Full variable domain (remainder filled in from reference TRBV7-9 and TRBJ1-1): DTGVSQNPRHKITKRGQNVTFRCDPISEHNRLYWYRQTLGQGPEFLTYFQNEAQLEKSRLLSDRFSAERPKGSFSTLEIQRTEQGDSAMYLCASSLAWGTENTEAFFGQGTRLTVV.

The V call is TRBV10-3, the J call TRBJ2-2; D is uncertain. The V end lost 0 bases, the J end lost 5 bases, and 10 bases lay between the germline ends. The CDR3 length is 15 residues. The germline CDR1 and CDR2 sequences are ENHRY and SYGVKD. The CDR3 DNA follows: TGTGCCATCAGTGAGTCGTTGGTGCGGACCGGGGAGCTGTTTTTT. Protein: CAISESLVRTGELFF.

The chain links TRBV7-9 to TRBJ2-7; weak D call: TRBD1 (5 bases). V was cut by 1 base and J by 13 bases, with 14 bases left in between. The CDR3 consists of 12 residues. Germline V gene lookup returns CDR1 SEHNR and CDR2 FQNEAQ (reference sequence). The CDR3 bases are TGTGCCAGCAGCTTAGGTGGGGCCGCCTTTTACTTC. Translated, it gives CASSLGGAAFYF. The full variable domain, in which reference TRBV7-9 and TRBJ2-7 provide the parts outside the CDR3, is DTGVSQNPRHKITKRGQNVTFRCDPISEHNRLYWYRQTLGQGPEFLTYFQNEAQLEKSRLLSDRFSAERPKGSFSTLEIQRTEQGDSAMYLCASSLGGAAFYFGPGTRLTVT.

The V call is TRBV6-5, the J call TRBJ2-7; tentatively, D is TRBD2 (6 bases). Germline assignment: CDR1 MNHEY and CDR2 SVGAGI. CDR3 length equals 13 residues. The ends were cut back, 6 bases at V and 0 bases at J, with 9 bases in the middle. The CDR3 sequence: CASRGLDSYEQYF. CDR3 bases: TGTGCCAGCAGGGGACTCGACTCCTACGAGCAGTACTTC.

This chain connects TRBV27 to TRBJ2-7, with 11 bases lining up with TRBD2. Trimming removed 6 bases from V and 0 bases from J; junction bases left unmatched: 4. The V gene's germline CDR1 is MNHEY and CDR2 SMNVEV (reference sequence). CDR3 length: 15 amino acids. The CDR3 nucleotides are TGTGCCAGCAGCTCTGGGACTAGCGGCTCCTACGAGCAGTACTTC. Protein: CASSSGTSGSYEQYF.

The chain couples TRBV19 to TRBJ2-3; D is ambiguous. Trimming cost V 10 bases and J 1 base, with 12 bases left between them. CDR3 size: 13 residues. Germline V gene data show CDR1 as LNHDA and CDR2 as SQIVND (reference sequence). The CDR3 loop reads CATRVGGTDTQYF. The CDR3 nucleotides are TGTGCCACACGGGTTGGAGGCACAGATACGCAGTATTTT.